A few counts support the clone carrying this T cell receptor beta chain. As the template, RNA transcripts were used to amplify TCR beta CDR3 regions. HTBI primers were used in a first-round RT-PCR, which preceded a second-round multiplex PCR. TCRdb re-analysed the multiplex PCR reads in MiXCR, keeping a single row per CDR3 protein. The sample carries 500,000 to 700,000 distinct CDR3 sequences, about 20% recorded once. The sample is drawn from a study of Graves' ophthalmopathy and Graves' hyperthyroidism. Stable hyperthyroidism was defined by absence of ophthalmopathy within 18 months of follow-up. This receptor was identified in a woman aged 18 to 35 with stable Graves' hyperthyroidism. Some clones in this sample may be carry-over from other donors' samples. Material for sequencing was peripheral blood.

CDR3 loop: CASDVWNSGNTIYF. The CDR3 nucleotides read TGTGCCAGCGACGTTTGGAACTCTGGAAACACCATATATTTT. V and J are TRBV12-3 or TRBV12-4 and TRBJ1-3; D unclear. Trimming cost V 8 bases and J 0 bases, with 11 bases left between them. The CDR3 spans 14 residues.